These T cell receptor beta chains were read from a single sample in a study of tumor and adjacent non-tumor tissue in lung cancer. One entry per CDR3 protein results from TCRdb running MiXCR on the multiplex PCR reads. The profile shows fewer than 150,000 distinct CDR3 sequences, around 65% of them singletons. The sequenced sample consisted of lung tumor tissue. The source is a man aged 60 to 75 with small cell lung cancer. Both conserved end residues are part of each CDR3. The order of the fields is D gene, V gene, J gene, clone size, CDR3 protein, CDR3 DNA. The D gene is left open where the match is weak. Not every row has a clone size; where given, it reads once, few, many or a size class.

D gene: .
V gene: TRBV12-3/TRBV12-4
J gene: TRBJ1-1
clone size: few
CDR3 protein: CATSRGPHTEAFF
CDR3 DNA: TGTGCCACCTCGCGAGGCCCTCACACTGAAGCTTTCTTT

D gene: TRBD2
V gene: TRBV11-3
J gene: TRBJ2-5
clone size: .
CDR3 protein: CASSNLGLAGQETQYF
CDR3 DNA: TGTGCCAGCAGCAATCTGGGGCTAGCGGGTCAAGAGACCCAGTACTTC

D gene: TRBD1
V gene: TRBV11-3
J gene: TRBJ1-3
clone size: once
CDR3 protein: CASSLNRDRGYGNTIYF
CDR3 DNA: TGTGCCAGCAGCTTAAACAGGGACAGGGGATATGGAAACACCATATATTTT

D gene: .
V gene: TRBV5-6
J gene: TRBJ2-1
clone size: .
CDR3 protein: CASSLVLGPWQFF
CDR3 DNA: TGTGCCAGCAGCTTGGTCTTGGGGCCATGGCAGTTCTTC

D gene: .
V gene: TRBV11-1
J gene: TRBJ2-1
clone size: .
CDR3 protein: CASSLDPTYNEQFF
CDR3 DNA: TGTGCCAGTAGCTTAGACCCTACTTACAATGAGCAATTCTTC

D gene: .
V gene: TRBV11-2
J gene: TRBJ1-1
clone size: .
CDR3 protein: CAISLGIGAFTEAFF
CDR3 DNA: TGTGCCATCAGCTTAGGTATCGGGGCCTTCACTGAAGCTTTCTTT

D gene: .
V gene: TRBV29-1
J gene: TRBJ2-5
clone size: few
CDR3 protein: CSGSTAEETQYF
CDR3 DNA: TGCAGCGGGTCCACAGCAGAAGAGACCCAGTACTTC

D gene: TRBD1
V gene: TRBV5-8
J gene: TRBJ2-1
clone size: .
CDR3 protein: CARSFRPGTGHNEQFF
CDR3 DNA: TGTGCCAGGAGCTTTCGCCCCGGGACAGGACACAATGAGCAGTTCTTC

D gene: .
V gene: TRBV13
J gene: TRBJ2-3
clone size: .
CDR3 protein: CASSPLGGDTQYF
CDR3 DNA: TGTGCCAGCAGCCCCCTCGGAGGGGATACGCAGTATTTT

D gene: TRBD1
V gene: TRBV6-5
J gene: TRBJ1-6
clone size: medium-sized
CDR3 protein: CASSIGTEYSPLHF
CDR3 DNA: TGTGCCAGCAGTATCGGGACAGAATATTCACCCCTCCACTTT

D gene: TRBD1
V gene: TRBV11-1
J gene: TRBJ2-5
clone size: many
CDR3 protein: CASSLDQGNRGETQYF
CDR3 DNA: TGTGCCAGCAGCTTAGACCAAGGGAACAGGGGAGAGACCCAGTACTTC

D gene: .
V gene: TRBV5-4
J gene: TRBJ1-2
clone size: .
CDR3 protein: CASSSQGSSDYIF
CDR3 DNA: TGTGCCAGCAGTAGCCAGGGGTCCTCGGACTACATCTTC

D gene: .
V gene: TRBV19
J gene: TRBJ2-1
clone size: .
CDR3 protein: CASSIWGSGYNEQFF
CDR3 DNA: TGTGCCAGTAGTATTTGGGGGAGCGGATACAATGAGCAGTTCTTC

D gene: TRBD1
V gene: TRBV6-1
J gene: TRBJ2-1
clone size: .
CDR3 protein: CASRLTGDPQGQCF
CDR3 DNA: TGTGCCAGCAGGCTAACAGGGGACCCTCAAGGGCAGTGCTTC

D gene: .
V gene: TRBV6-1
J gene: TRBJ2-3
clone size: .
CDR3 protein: CASSAYVWDTVTQYF
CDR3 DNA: TGTGCCAGCAGTGCTTATGTGTGGGACACAGTTACGCAGTATTTT

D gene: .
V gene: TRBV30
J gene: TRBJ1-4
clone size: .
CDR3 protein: CAWTGTNDKLFF
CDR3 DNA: TGTGCATGGACCGGGACTAATGATAAACTGTTTTTT

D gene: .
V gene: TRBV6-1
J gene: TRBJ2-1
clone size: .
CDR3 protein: CASNEGRGDEQFF
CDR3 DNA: TGTGCCAGCAATGAGGGTCGCGGGGATGAGCAGTTCTTC

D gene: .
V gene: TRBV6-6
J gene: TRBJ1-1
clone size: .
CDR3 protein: CASSFGERNTEAFF
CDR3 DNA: TGTGCCAGCAGTTTTGGGGAGCGGAACACTGAAGCTTTCTTT

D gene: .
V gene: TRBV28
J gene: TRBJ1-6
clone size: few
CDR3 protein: CASSLGGQGSPLHF
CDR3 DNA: TGTGCCAGCAGTTTAGGAGGGCAAGGTTCACCCCTCCACTTT

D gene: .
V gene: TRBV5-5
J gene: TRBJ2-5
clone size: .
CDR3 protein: CASSPAGTLQETPYF
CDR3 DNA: TGTGCCAGCAGCCCGGCCGGGACTCTTCAAGAGACCCCGTACTTC

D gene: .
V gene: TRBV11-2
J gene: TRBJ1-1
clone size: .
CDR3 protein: CASSWTVPWSTEAFF
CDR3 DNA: TGTGCCAGTAGCTGGACAGTCCCGTGGAGCACTGAAGCTTTCTTT

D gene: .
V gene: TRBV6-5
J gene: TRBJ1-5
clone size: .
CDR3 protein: CASSSYSGAQHF
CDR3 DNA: TGTGCCAGCAGTTCTTATAGTGGGGCCCAGCATTTT

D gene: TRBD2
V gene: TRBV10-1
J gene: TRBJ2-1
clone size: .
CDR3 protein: CASSRTSGRASEELF
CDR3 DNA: TGCGCCAGCAGCCGAACTAGCGGGAGGGCCTCTGAGGAGTTGTTC

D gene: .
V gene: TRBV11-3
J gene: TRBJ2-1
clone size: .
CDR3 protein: CASSSRIGYDEQFF
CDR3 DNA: TGTGCCAGCAGCTCCCGTATAGGCTACGATGAGCAGTTCTTC

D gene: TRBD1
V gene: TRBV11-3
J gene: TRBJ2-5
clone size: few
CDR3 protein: CASSADRGPQETQYF
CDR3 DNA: TGTGCCAGCAGCGCAGACAGGGGGCCCCAAGAGACCCAGTATTTC

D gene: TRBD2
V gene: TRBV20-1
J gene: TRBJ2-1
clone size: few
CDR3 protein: CSARDGRGNEQFF
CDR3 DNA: TGCAGTGCTAGAGACGGGAGGGGAAATGAGCAGTTCTTC

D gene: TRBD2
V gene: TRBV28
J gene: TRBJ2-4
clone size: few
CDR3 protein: CASSPASGNLAKNIQYF
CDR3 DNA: TGTGCCAGCAGTCCCGCCAGCGGGAACCTAGCCAAAAACATTCAGTACTTC

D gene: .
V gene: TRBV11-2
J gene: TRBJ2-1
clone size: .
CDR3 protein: CASSQGLASRSYNEQFF
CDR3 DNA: TGTGCCAGCAGCCAAGGCCTGGCTAGCCGTAGTTACAATGAGCAGTTCTTC

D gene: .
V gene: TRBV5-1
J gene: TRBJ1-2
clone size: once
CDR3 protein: CASSSTRTGDNYGYTF
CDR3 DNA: TGCGCCAGCAGCTCCACCCGGACGGGGGATAACTATGGCTACACCTTC

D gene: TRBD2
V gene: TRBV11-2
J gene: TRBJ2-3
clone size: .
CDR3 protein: CASSLEAGVLTQYF
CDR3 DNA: TGTGCCAGTAGCTTAGAAGCGGGGGTACTTACGCAGTATTTT

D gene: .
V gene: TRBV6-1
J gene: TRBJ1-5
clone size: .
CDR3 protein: CASSEALFHQPQHF
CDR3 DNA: TGTGCCAGCAGTGAGGCGTTGTTCCATCAGCCCCAGCATTTT

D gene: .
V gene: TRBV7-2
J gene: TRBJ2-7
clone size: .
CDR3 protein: CVSSLSRFYEQYF
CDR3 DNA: TGTGTCAGCAGCTTAAGTCGGTTCTACGAGCAGTACTTC

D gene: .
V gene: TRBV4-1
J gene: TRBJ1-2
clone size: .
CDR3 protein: CTSSRDTDGYGHTF
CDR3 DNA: TGCACCAGCAGCCGAGATACAGATGGCTATGGCCACACCTTC

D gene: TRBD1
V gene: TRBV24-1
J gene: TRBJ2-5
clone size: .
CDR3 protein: CATTGSGTVQETQYF
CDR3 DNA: TGTGCCACAACTGGTTCGGGGACAGTACAAGAGACCCAGTACTTC

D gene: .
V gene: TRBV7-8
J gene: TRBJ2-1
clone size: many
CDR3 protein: CASSRGPEQFF
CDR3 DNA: TGTGCCAGCAGCCGTGGACCTGAGCAGTTCTTC

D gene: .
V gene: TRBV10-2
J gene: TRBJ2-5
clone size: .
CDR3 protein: CASRDFVGETQYF
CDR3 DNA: TGCGCAAGCCGTGATTTCGTGGGAGAGACCCAGTACTTC

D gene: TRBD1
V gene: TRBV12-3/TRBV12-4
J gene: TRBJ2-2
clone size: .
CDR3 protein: CASSTTGTGNIGELFF
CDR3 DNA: TGTGCCAGCAGTACGACCGGGACAGGGAACATCGGGGAGCTGTTTTTT

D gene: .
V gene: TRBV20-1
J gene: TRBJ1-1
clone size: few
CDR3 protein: CSARDGARARAFF
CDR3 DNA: TGCAGTGCTAGAGATGGCGCGCGAGCCCGAGCTTTCTTT

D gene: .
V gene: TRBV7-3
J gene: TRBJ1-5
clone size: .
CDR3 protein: CASSPTLGGPQHF
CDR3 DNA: TGTGCCAGCAGCCCGACTTTGGGCGGGCCCCAGCATTTT

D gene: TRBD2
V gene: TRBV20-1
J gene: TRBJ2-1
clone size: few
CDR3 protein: CSARDGAGVSRNEQFF
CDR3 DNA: TGCAGTGCTAGAGATGGGGCGGGAGTATCAAGAAATGAGCAGTTCTTC

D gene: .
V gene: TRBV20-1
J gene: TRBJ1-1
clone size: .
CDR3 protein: CIAMIDTEAFF
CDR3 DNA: TGCATTGCCATGATCGACACTGAAGCTTTCTTT

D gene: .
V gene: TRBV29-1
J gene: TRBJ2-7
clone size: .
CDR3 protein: CSIEVGGRAVPSYEQYF
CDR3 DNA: TGCAGCATTGAAGTTGGGGGCCGGGCGGTTCCCTCCTACGAGCAGTACTTC

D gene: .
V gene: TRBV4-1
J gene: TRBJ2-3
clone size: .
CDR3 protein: CASSQERVGYTDTQYF
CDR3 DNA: TGCGCCAGCAGCCAAGAACGGGTAGGGTATACAGATACGCAGTATTTT

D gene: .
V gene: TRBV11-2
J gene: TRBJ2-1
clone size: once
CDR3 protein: CPSSFLLNNERFF
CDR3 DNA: TGTCCCAGCAGCTTCCTGCTCAACAATGAGCGGTTCTTC

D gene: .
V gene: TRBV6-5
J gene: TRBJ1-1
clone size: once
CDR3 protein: CASSYSACGTEAFF
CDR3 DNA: TGTGCCAGCAGTTACTCAGCGTGCGGCACAGAAGCTTTCTTT

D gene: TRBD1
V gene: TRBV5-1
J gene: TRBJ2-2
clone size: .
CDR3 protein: CASSFRGTGVGTGELFF
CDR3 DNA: TGCGCCAGCAGCTTCCGAGGGACAGGGGTAGGAACCGGGGAGCTGTTTTTT

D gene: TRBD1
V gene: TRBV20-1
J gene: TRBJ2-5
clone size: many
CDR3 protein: CSAGRQGETQYF
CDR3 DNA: TGCAGTGCGGGGAGACAGGGAGAGACCCAGTACTTC

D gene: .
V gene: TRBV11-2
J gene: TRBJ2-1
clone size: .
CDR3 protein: CASSPRDNGQFF
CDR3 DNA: TGTGCCAGTAGTCCCCGGGACAATGGGCAGTTCTTC

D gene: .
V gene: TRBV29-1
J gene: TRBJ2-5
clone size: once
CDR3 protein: CNVWTGLHETQYF
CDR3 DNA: TGCAACGTTTGGACGGGCTTACATGAGACCCAGTACTTC